The rows below give T cell receptor beta chains drawn from one sample of a study of blood T cell repertoires in COVID-19. Method: immunoSEQ multiplex PCR; TCRdb's copy keeps in-frame clones and lacks some. The sample consists of 150,000 to 200,000 clones, roughly 85% of them appearing once. Sequencing used PBMCs or T cells enriched from blood (not recorded which). The receptors were gathered from a man in his sixties who had recovered from COVID-19. Each CDR3 is given with its conserved first and last residue. The D gene is left open where the match is weak. Not all rows give a size; the values are once, few, many and, for expanded clones, a class.

j_call | v_call | clone_size | d_call | cdr3_nt | cdr3_aa
TRBJ2-6 | TRBV15 | NA | NA | TGTGCCACCAGCAGGGCAATGTCTGGGGCCAACGTCCTGACTTTC | CATSRAMSGANVLTF
TRBJ2-3 | TRBV4-1 | once | TRBD2 | TGCGCCAGCAGCCCGGGGACTACTGGAAACACAGATACGCAGTATTTT | CASSPGTTGNTDTQYF
TRBJ2-7 | TRBV7-9 | NA | TRBD2 | TGTGCCGTACCGGGACTAGAGATCTACGAGCAGTACTTC | CAVPGLEIYEQYF
TRBJ2-6 | TRBV19 | NA | NA | TGTGCCAGTAGTGGTGGGAGGCTTTCTGGGGCCAACGTCCTGACTTTC | CASSGGRLSGANVLTF
TRBJ2-7 | TRBV28 | NA | NA | TGTGCCAGCAGTTTCGAGGGATCCCTTCTCGACGAGCAGTACTTC | CASSFEGSLLDEQYF
TRBJ2-7 | TRBV5-6 | NA | NA | TGTGCCAGCAGCTTGGCCGGGAACCCCCTTGCCTACGAGCAGTACTTC | CASSLAGNPLAYEQYF
TRBJ2-1 | TRBV19 | NA | TRBD2 | TGTGCCAGTAGTTCCCAATCTAGCGGGAAGTACAATGAGCAGTTCTTC | CASSSQSSGKYNEQFF
TRBJ1-1 | TRBV15 | once | NA | TGTGCCACCAGCTGGGCCCTAAACACTGAAGCTTTCTTT | CATSWALNTEAFF
TRBJ1-5 | TRBV5-5 | once | TRBD1 | TGTGCCAGCAGCGCGACAGGGTGGCAGCCCCAGCATTTT | CASSATGWQPQHF
TRBJ1-4 | TRBV5-4 | NA | NA | TGTGCCAGCAGCTTGGTAGGGGGAAAACTGTTTTTT | CASSLVGGKLFF
TRBJ2-1 | TRBV7-3 | NA | TRBD1 | TGTGCCAGCAGCTTAGGGGACAGGGCGCACAATGAGCAGTTCTTC | CASSLGDRAHNEQFF
TRBJ1-2 | TRBV24-1 | NA | NA | TGTGCCACCAGTGGGGTAGCCAATCCAGCCGACAACTATGGCTACACCTTC | CATSGVANPADNYGYTF
TRBJ1-2 | TRBV7-2 | NA | NA | TGTGCCAGCAGCTTAGCCCCGGCAGGGGCAGCTAACTATGGCTACACCTTC | CASSLAPAGAANYGYTF
TRBJ2-1 | TRBV5-8 | NA | NA | TGTGCCAGCACCGCCCGGGTTCCCTACAATGAGCAGTTCTTC | CASTARVPYNEQFF
TRBJ1-5 | TRBV19 | NA | NA | TGTGCCAGTAGTATCGGGGGAACGGGGCCCCAGCATTTT | CASSIGGTGPQHF
TRBJ2-7 | TRBV2 | NA | TRBD2 | TGTGCCAGCAGTGACGGACTAGCGGCATCCTACGAGCAGTACTTC | CASSDGLAASYEQYF
TRBJ2-5 | TRBV7-9 | NA | TRBD1 | TGTGCCAGCAGCGCTCGGACAGGGGTTAAGACCCAGTACTTC | CASSARTGVKTQYF
TRBJ2-7 | TRBV9 | NA | NA | TGTGCCAGCTCCTTGGGCAGGGGTTACGAGCAGTACTTC | CASSLGRGYEQYF
TRBJ1-1 | TRBV7-6 | NA | TRBD1 | TGTGCCAGCAGCCTAGACGCACAGGGGAAGACTGAAGCTTTCTTT | CASSLDAQGKTEAFF
TRBJ1-4 | TRBV6-5 | NA | TRBD1 | TGTGCCAGCAGTTTGACAGGGGCAACTAATGAAAAACTGTTTTTT | CASSLTGATNEKLFF
TRBJ2-1 | TRBV19 | few | NA | TGTGCCAGTAGTATTATTAGGGGCGCAGACTACAATGAGCAGTTCTTC | CASSIIRGADYNEQFF
TRBJ1-4 | TRBV2 | few | NA | TGTGCCAGCAGTGACCGGGAATTGGCAGTGAATGAAAAACTGTTTTTT | CASSDRELAVNEKLFF
TRBJ1-6 | TRBV7-2 | NA | NA | TGTGCCAGCAGCTTAGCGGGGCCAAATAATTCACCCCTCCACTTT | CASSLAGPNNSPLHF
TRBJ1-2 | TRBV12-5 | NA | NA | TGTGCTAGTGGTTTGTTCCTTGGGGGGATCCGAGGCCTACGGTATGGCTACACCTTC | CASGLFLGGIRGLRYGYTF